These T cell receptor beta chains were read from a single sample in a study of cytomegalovirus exposure and HLA in healthy donors. The protocol was immunoSEQ multiplex PCR, while the TCRdb copy is restricted to in-frame clones and leaves out a portion. Among hundreds of thousands of clones listed, 75% to 90% were seen once. The sample taken for sequencing was PBMCs. The receptors here all came from a young woman in good health and CMV-seropositive. The CDR3 runs from the conserved cysteine through the conserved F or W. The D gene is left open where the match is weak. Expanded clones are given a class, and other clones once, few, many or no size at all.

TRBD2	TRBV7-2	NA	TRBJ2-7	TGTGCCAGCAGCTTAGGGACTAGCGGGATAGACGAGCAGTACTTC	CASSLGTSGIDEQYF
TRBD1	TRBV6-4	NA	TRBJ2-5	TGTGCCAGCAGCCCGACAGGGGAAGAGACCCAGTACTTC	CASSPTGEETQYF
TRBD2	TRBV7-7	NA	TRBJ2-1	TGTGCTAGCAGCGGGGGGAGGGGGTCCTACAATGAGCAGTTCTTC	CASSGGRGSYNEQFF
TRBD2	TRBV11-3	NA	TRBJ2-7	TGTGCCAGCAGCCCGCCTCGGGAGGGAGGCCTCACCTACGAGCAGTACTTC	CASSPPREGGLTYEQYF
NA	TRBV6-1	NA	TRBJ2-1	TGTGCCAGCAGTGAACGTGACAATGAGCAGTTCTTC	CASSERDNEQFF
TRBD2	TRBV28	NA	TRBJ2-3	TGTGCCAGCAGCCCGGGGAGGGCTGATACGCAGTATTTT	CASSPGRADTQYF
TRBD2	TRBV30	NA	TRBJ2-2	TGTGCCTGGAGTGGACTAGCGGGTTTGGGCACCGGGGAGCTGTTTTTT	CAWSGLAGLGTGELFF
TRBD1	TRBV5-5	NA	TRBJ1-5	TGTGCCAGCAGCCCCGAAGGACAGGGTTTCGGGCCCCAGCATTTT	CASSPEGQGFGPQHF
TRBD2	TRBV4-1	once	TRBJ2-7	TGCGCCAGCAGCCAAGCAGCTCGTGGACTAGCGGGGTCCTACGAGCAGTACTTC	CASSQAARGLAGSYEQYF
NA	TRBV19	NA	TRBJ1-2	TGTGCCAGTACCAATCAGGGTGGCTATGGCTACACCTTC	CASTNQGGYGYTF
TRBD2	TRBV28	NA	TRBJ2-7	TGTGCCAGCAGTCAGCCTAGCGGGAGGGCCTTGGACGACGAGCAGTACTTC	CASSQPSGRALDDEQYF
TRBD2	TRBV2	NA	TRBJ2-7	TGTGCCAGCAGTGAAGCGCTAACCTCGACTAGCGGGAGTTACGAGCAGTACTTC	CASSEALTSTSGSYEQYF